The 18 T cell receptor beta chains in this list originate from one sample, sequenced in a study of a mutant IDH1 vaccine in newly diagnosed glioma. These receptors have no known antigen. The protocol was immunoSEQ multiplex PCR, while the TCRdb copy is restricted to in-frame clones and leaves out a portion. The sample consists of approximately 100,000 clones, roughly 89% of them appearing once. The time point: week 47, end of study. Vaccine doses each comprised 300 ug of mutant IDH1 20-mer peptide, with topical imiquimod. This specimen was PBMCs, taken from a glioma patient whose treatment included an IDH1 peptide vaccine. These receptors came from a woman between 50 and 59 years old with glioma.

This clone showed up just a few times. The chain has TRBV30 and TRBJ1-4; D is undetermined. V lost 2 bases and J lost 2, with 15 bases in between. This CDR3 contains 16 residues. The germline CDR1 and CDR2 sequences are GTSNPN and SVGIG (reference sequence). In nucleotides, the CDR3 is TGTGCCTGGAGTCGGATCTTGGCATCTACTAATGAAAAACTGTTTTTT. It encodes CAWSRILASTNEKLFF.

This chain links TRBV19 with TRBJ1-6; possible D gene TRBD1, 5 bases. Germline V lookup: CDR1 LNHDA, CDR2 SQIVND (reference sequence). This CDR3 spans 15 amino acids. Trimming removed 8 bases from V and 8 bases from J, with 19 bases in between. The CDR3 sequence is CASSTQAGMDSPLHF. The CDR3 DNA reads TGTGCCAGTTCTACTCAGGCAGGGATGGATTCACCCCTCCACTTT.

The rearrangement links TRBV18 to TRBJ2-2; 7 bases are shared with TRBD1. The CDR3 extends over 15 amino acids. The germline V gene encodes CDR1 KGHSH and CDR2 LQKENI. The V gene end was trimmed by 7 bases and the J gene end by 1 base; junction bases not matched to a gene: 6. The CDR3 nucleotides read TGTGCCAGCTTCACCCGACAGGGGAACACCGGGGAGCTGTTTTTT. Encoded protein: CASFTRQGNTGELFF.

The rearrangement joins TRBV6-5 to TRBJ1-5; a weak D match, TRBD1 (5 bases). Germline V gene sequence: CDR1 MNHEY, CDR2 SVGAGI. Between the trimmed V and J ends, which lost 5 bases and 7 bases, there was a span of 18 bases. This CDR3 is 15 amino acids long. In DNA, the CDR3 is TGTGCCAGCAGTCAGGGCGGCCGGGGGAGCCAGCCCCAGCATTTT. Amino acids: CASSQGGRGSQPQHF.

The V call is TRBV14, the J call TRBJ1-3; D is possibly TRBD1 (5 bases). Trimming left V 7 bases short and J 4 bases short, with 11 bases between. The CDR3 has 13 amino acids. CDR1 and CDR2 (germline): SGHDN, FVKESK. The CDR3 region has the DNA TGTGCCAGCACCCGGACATACGGAAACACCATATATTTT. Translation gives CASTRTYGNTIYF.

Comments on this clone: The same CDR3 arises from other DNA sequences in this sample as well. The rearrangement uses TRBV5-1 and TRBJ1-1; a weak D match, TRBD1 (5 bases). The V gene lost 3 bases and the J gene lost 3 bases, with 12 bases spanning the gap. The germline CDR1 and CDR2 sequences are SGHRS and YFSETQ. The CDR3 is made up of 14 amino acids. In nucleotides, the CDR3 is TGCGCCAGCAGCTCGGGGCAGGCATACACTGAAGCTTTCTTT. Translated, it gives CASSSGQAYTEAFF.

CDR3: CASSSRTDTIYF. CDR3 coding DNA: TGTGCCAGTAGTAGCAGGACGGACACCATATATTTT. The rearrangement links TRBV19 to TRBJ1-3, with no clear D. Trimming took 4 bases from V and 8 from J, leaving 9 bases between them. The CDR3 covers 12 residues. CDR1 LNHDA and CDR2 SQIVND come from the germline V gene (reference sequence).

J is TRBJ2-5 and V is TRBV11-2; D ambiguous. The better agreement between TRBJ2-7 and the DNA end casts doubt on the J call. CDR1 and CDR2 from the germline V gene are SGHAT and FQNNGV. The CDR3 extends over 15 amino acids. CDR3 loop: CASSPLQRVVDEQYF. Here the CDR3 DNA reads TGTGCCAGCAGTCCCCTCCAAAGGGTAGTGGACGAGCAGTACTTC.

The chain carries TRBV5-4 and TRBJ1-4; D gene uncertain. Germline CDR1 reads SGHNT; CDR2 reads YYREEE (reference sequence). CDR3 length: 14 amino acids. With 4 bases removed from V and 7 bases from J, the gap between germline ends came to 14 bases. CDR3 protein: CASSHSEGGEKLFF. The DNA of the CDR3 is TGTGCCAGCAGCCACTCAGAGGGTGGTGAAAAACTGTTTTTT. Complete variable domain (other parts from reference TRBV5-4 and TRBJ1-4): ETGVTQSPTHLIKTRGQQVTLRCSSQSGHNTVSWYQQALGQGPQFIFQYYREEENGRGNFPPRFSGLQFPNYSSELNVNALELDDSALYLCASSHSEGGEKLFFGSGTQLSVL.

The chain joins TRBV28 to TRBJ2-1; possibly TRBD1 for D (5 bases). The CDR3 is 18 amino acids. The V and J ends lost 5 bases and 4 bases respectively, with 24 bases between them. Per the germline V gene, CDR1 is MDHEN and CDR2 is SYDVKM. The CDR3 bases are TGTGCCAGCAGTCCGAATTATCCCAACTACAGGATTTACAATGAGCAGTTCTTC. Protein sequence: CASSPNYPNYRIYNEQFF.

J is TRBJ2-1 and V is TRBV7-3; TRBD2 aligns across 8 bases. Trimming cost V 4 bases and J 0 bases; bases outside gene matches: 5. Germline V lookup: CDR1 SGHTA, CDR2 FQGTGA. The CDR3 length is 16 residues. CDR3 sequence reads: CASSYSGSGSYNEQFF. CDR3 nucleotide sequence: TGTGCCAGCAGCTACAGCGGGAGCGGCTCCTACAATGAGCAGTTCTTC. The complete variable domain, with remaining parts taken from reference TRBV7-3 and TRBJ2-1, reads GAGVSQTPSNKVTEKGKYVELRCDPISGHTALYWYRQSLGQGPEFLIYFQGTGAADDSGLPNDRFFAVRPEGSVSTLKIQRTERGDSAVYLCASSYSGSGSYNEQFFGPGTRLTVL.

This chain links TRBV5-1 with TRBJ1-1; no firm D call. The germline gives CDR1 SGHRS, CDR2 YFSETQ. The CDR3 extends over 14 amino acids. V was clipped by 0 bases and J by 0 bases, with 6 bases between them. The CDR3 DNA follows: TGCGCCAGCAGCTTGGAACAGTTGAACACTGAAGCTTTCTTT. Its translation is CASSLEQLNTEAFF.

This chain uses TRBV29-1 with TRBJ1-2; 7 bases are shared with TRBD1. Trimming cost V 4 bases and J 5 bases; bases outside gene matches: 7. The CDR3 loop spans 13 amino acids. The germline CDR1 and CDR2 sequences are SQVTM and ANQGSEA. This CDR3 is CSVGTGSGYGYTF. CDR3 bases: TGCAGCGTTGGGACAGGTTCAGGATATGGCTACACCTTC.

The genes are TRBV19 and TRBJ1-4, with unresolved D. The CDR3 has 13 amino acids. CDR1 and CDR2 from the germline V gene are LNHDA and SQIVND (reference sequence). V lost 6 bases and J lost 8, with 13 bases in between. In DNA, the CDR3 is TGTGCCAGTAGCAGCCAAGGGTACGAAAAACTGTTTTTT. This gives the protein CASSSQGYEKLFF.

The CDR3 protein is CASTHPGRGGYGYTF. For the CDR3, the DNA is TGTGCCAGTACCCATCCCGGGCGGGGTGGGTATGGCTACACCTTC. J is TRBJ1-2 and V is TRBV19; no clear D gene. Germline V gene data show CDR1 as LNHDA and CDR2 as SQIVND (reference sequence). V shed 7 bases and J shed 5 bases, with 20 bases lying between them. This CDR3 comprises 15 residues.

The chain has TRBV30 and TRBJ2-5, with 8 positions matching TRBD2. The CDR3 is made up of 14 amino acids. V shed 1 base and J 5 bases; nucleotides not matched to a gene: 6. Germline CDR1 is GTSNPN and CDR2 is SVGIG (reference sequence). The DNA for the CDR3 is TGTGCCTGGAGTGGGATAGCGGGAAGGGAGACCCAGTACTTC. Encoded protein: CAWSGIAGRETQYF.

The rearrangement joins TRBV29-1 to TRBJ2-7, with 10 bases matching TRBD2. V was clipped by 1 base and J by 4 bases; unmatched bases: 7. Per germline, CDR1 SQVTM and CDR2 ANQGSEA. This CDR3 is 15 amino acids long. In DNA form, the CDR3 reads TGCAGCGTTGAAGGGCTAGCGGGAGCTGTGTACGAGCAGTACTTC. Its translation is CSVEGLAGAVYEQYF.

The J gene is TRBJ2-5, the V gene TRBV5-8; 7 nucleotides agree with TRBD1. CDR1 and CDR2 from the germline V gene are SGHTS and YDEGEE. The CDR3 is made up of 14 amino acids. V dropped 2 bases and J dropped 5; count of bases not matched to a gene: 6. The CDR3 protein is CASSFGQAGETQYF. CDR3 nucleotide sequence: TGTGCCAGCAGCTTCGGACAGGCAGGGGAGACCCAGTACTTC.